Given below is one T cell receptor (beta chain) in context. Its antigen is still unknown. Blood sampling took place at baseline, cycle 4 day 1, and cycle 7 day 1. This record belongs to a study of OX40 agonist ivuxolimab in advanced cancers. Study details: The dose-escalation group included hepatocellular carcinoma, melanoma, renal cell carcinoma and head and neck cancer. Of mixed ages from about 20 to 80 and averaging around 60 years, the group was roughly 83% male. Study-level points and caveats: CD4+ and CD8+ blood T cells expanded clonally by week 6 at 0.1 to 3.0 mg/kg.

The assay was immunoSEQ multiplex PCR, and TCRdb's table has in-frame clones only and misses some. Among tens of thousands of clones listed, 82% were seen once. CDR3 length equals 15 residues. Germline loops: CDR1 SGDLS, CDR2 YYNGEE. V was shortened by 4 bases and J by 1 base, with 14 bases between the two germline ends. Specimen: CD4+ or CD8+ T cells sorted from blood, collected in a trial of the OX40 agonist ivuxolimab. V gene TRBV9 combines with J gene TRBJ1-1; D unresolved. This TCR was recovered from an adult with an advanced solid tumor such as melanoma, head and neck, liver or kidney cancer. The CDR3 DNA reads TGTGCCAGCAGCCCTTCTCTGGCAGCGAACACTGAAGCTTTCTTT. This gives the protein CASSPSLAANTEAFF.